The text below deals with one TCR beta chain. Between the trimmed V and J ends, which lost 0 bases and 1 base, there was a span of 6 bases. The CDR3 runs to 14 residues. CDR1 ENHRY and CDR2 SYGVKD come from the germline V gene. This entry is derived from a study of blood T cells in healthy people across ages. Next came a second PCR, run for about 7 to 12 cycles, which used a sample-barcoded 5' primer along with a J-beta primer mix. From the 5' RACE reads, TCRdb called clonotypes with MiXCR, one entry per CDR3 protein. Among around 1,800,000 distinct CDR3 sequences listed, around 42% were seen once. Sequencing input: blood. The chain couples TRBV10-3 to TRBJ1-1; D is undetermined. The TCR sequence derives from a human donor in good health. The CDR3 sequence: CAISESVQNTEAFF. The CDR3 coding sequence is TGTGCCATCAGTGAGTCGGTCCAGAACACTGAAGCTTTCTTT.